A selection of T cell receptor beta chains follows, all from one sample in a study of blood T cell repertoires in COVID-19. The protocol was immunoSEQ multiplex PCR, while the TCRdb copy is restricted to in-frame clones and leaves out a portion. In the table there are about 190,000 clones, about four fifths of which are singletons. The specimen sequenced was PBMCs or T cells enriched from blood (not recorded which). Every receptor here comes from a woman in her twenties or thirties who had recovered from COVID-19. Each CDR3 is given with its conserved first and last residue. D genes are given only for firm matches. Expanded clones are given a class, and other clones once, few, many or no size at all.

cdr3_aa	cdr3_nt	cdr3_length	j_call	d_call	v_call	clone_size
CASSWGGGTEAFF	TGTGCCAGCAGCTGGGGAGGGGGTACTGAAGCTTTCTTT	13	TRBJ1-1	.	TRBV6-5	few
CASSQGRVGANVLTF	TGCGCCAGCAGCCAGGGTAGGGTGGGGGCCAACGTCCTGACTTTC	15	TRBJ2-6	.	TRBV5-1	.
CASSLGIAGGLADTQYF	TGCGCCAGCAGCTTGGGAATAGCGGGAGGCCTGGCAGATACGCAGTATTTT	17	TRBJ2-3	TRBD2	TRBV5-1	.
CASSFFTVQPDEKLFF	TGTGCCAGCAGCTTTTTTACAGTTCAACCGGATGAAAAACTGTTTTTT	16	TRBJ1-4	.	TRBV7-8	.
CASSTGQGDVGLVGQPQHF	TGTGCCAGCAGCACCGGACAGGGAGACGTGGGGCTGGTCGGTCAGCCCCAGCATTTT	19	TRBJ1-5	TRBD1	TRBV7-9	once
CASSLAGNTEAFF	TGTGCCAGCAGTTTGGCAGGAAACACTGAAGCTTTCTTT	13	TRBJ1-1	.	TRBV28	.
CASSPLQGSDGYTF	TGTGCCAGCTCACCTTTACAGGGTTCGGATGGCTACACCTTC	14	TRBJ1-2	.	TRBV18	.
CASSPRGSGSYNEQFF	TGTGCCAGCAGCCCCCGGGGTAGCGGCTCCTACAATGAGCAGTTCTTC	16	TRBJ2-1	.	TRBV5-4	once
CASSTPPREAFF	TGTGCCAGCAGCACCCCGCCCCGGGAAGCTTTCTTT	12	TRBJ1-1	.	TRBV28	.
CAWGQVYTGELFF	TGTGCCTGGGGACAGGTCTACACCGGGGAGCTGTTTTTT	13	TRBJ2-2	TRBD1	TRBV30	.
CASSSTTGLIGDTQYF	TGTGCCAGCAGCTCAACCACAGGGTTGATCGGGGATACGCAGTATTTT	16	TRBJ2-3	.	TRBV7-8	.
CAAGVGNTEAFF	TGTGCCGCGGGGGTAGGGAACACTGAAGCTTTCTTT	12	TRBJ1-1	.	TRBV11-1	.
CASSLQGAVGTIYF	TGTGCCAGCAGCCTACAGGGGGCGGTCGGCACCATATATTTT	14	TRBJ1-3	TRBD1	TRBV13	.
CASSDSGGGYNEQFF	TGTGCCAGCAGTGACTCTGGCGGGGGATACAATGAGCAGTTCTTC	15	TRBJ2-1	TRBD2	TRBV6-4	.
CASSLGRTGYEQYF	TGTGCCAGCAGCTTAGGACGGACAGGATACGAGCAGTACTTC	14	TRBJ2-7	TRBD1	TRBV7-9	many
CASSLGLSANEKLFF	TGTGCCAGCAGCTTAGGTTTGTCGGCTAATGAAAAACTGTTTTTT	15	TRBJ1-4	.	TRBV7-9	.
CASSSPGETGNTIYF	TGTGCCAGCAGTTCTCCAGGGGAGACTGGAAACACCATATATTTT	15	TRBJ1-3	.	TRBV28	once
CASGQGLNQPQHF	TGTGCCAGCGGACAGGGGTTAAATCAGCCCCAGCATTTT	13	TRBJ1-5	TRBD1	TRBV13	.
CASSIARDFEAFF	TGTGCCAGTAGTATAGCTCGGGACTTTGAAGCTTTCTTT	13	TRBJ1-1	.	TRBV19	many
CSVESRVRSNTEAFF	TGCAGCGTTGAGTCACGGGTCCGATCGAACACTGAAGCTTTCTTT	15	TRBJ1-1	.	TRBV29-1	.
CASSLSSPRRTGRNTEAFF	TGTGCCAGCAGCTTATCTTCCCCGAGAAGGACAGGACGGAACACTGAAGCTTTCTTT	19	TRBJ1-1	TRBD1	TRBV11-2	.
CASHFAGTVQETQYF	TGTGCCAGCCACTTCGCCGGGACAGTCCAAGAGACCCAGTACTTC	15	TRBJ2-5	TRBD1	TRBV28	.
CASSHPPTGGVLNTGELFF	TGCGCCAGCAGCCACCCCCCGACAGGGGGCGTCCTAAACACCGGGGAGCTGTTTTTT	19	TRBJ2-2	TRBD1	TRBV5-1	.
CASSPMGAYSNQPQHF	TGTGCCAGCAGCCCGATGGGGGCGTATAGCAATCAGCCCCAGCATTTT	16	TRBJ1-5	.	TRBV7-2	.
CASSLLGTQYF	TGTGCCAGCAGTCTACTAGGTACGCAGTATTTT	11	TRBJ2-3	.	TRBV28	.
CASSQLRTAYGYTF	TGTGCCAGCAGCCAACTCCGGACAGCTTATGGCTACACCTTC	14	TRBJ1-2	.	TRBV4-2	.
CATMRDANNEKLFF	TGTGCCACCATGAGAGATGCTAATAATGAAAAACTGTTTTTT	14	TRBJ1-4	.	TRBV6-5	once
CASSEDRGHSPLHF	TGTGCCAGCAGTGAAGACAGGGGGCACTCACCCCTCCACTTT	14	TRBJ1-6	TRBD1	TRBV25-1	.
CASASGSTDTQYF	TGCGCCAGCGCTAGCGGGAGCACAGATACGCAGTATTTT	13	TRBJ2-3	TRBD2	TRBV5-1	.
CASSPRIGQPGNTIYF	TGTGCCAGCTCACCACGTATAGGACAGCCTGGAAACACCATATATTTT	16	TRBJ1-3	.	TRBV18	once
CASSLEWTVNKNIQYF	TGTGCCAGCAGCCTGGAATGGACAGTGAACAAAAACATTCAGTACTTC	16	TRBJ2-4	.	TRBV14	.
CASSLFRVPGFSYEQYF	TGTGCCAGCAGCTTATTTAGAGTTCCGGGTTTCTCCTACGAGCAGTACTTC	17	TRBJ2-7	.	TRBV11-2	few
CASSDSGQGEDNEQFF	TGTGCCAGCAGTGACTCGGGACAGGGTGAGGACAATGAGCAGTTCTTC	16	TRBJ2-1	TRBD1	TRBV6-4	few
CASSMRGTTEAFF	TGTGCCAGTAGTATGAGGGGGACCACTGAAGCTTTCTTT	13	TRBJ1-1	.	TRBV19	.
CASSPTTGSVAGELFF	TGTGCCAGCAGTCCGACGACAGGTAGCGTCGCCGGGGAGCTGTTTTTT	16	TRBJ2-2	.	TRBV7-3	.
CAIRGAATGAGANVLTF	TGTGCCATCAGAGGGGCAGCGACGGGGGCTGGGGCCAACGTCCTGACTTTC	17	TRBJ2-6	.	TRBV10-3	.
CASSLGTLAGRNEQFF	TGTGCCAGCAGCTTAGGAACGTTAGCGGGTAGAAATGAGCAGTTCTTC	16	TRBJ2-1	TRBD2	TRBV7-2	.
CASSESTAGRTQYF	TGCGCCAGCAGTGAGTCGACTGCCGGCAGGACCCAGTACTTC	14	TRBJ2-5	.	TRBV10-1	.
CASHTGLGNSPLHF	TGTGCCAGTCATACAGGGTTGGGAAATTCACCCCTCCACTTT	14	TRBJ1-6	.	TRBV19	.
CASSLVPGSYNEQFF	TGTGCCAGCAGCTTAGTTCCGGGTTCCTACAATGAGCAGTTCTTC	15	TRBJ2-1	.	TRBV11-3	.
CASSLVQGGAFF	TGTGCCAGCAGCTTAGTCCAGGGGGGAGCTTTCTTT	12	TRBJ1-1	TRBD1	TRBV7-9	.
CASSGQDGNEQFF	TGTGCCAGCAGCGGACAGGATGGGAATGAGCAGTTCTTC	13	TRBJ2-1	TRBD1	TRBV5-4	.
CSVPWGVNEQFF	TGCAGCGTGCCTTGGGGGGTCAATGAGCAGTTCTTC	12	TRBJ2-1	.	TRBV29-1	.
CASSEQRAFSEKLFF	TGTGCCAGCAGTGAGCAGCGTGCCTTTAGTGAAAAACTGTTTTTT	15	TRBJ1-4	.	TRBV25-1	.
CASSLGGGEQYF	TGTGCCAGCAGCTTAGGAGGGGGCGAGCAGTACTTC	12	TRBJ2-7	.	TRBV7-9	.